This T cell receptor beta chain was recovered during a study of graft-versus-host responses after intestinal transplantation. TCRdb's copy holds only in-frame clones and misses some; the assay was immunoSEQ multiplex PCR. The sample contains tens of thousands of clones, roughly 90% of which appear only once. In the case of this clone: Its antigen remains unidentified.

The CDR3 spans 13 residues. CDR1 and CDR2 (germline): SEHNR, FQNEAQ (reference sequence). Trimming left V 3 bases short and J 8 bases short, with 11 bases between. This chain uses TRBV7-9 with TRBJ1-5; D not resolved. This receptor was taken from a human donor who received an intestinal transplant. The specimen comprised unstimulated CD8+ T cells sorted from spleen or lymph node cells, sampled before intestinal transplant. CDR3 region: CASSFEGLEPQHF. CDR3 bases: TGTGCCAGCAGCTTCGAGGGTCTTGAGCCCCAGCATTTT.